The entry below gives a single T cell receptor beta chain sequence along with its context. The target antigen is unknown. This entry is derived from a study of vaccination and CD4 T cells after COVID-19. With the Oncomine TCR Beta short-read assay, DNA from cultured CD4+ T cells was sequenced. TCRdb passed the PCR reads through MiXCR, listing each CDR3 protein once. The repertoire holds 9,300 or so distinct CDR3 sequences, about 54% seen once, with about 7.4% in the top ten. The treatment here: roughly 11-day PBMC culture with coronavirus spike peptide pools or control peptides (ViraFEST assay). For ViraFEST, peptide pools expanded antigen-specific T cells, after which the TCRs were sequenced. There are 15 residues in the CDR3. V dropped 0 bases and J dropped 7; count of bases not matched to a gene: 11. Per germline, CDR1 DFQATT and CDR2 SNEGSKA (reference sequence).

Input material: CD4+ T cells from blood, cultured in vitro. The chain links TRBV20-1 to TRBJ2-7, with 8 nucleotides matching TRBD2. The TCR originated in a human donor who had recovered from COVID-19. CDR3 in DNA: TGCAGTGCTAGAGATTACTCCGGGAGGGCCAAAGAGCAGTACTTC. Amino acids: CSARDYSGRAKEQYF.